The rows below give T cell receptor beta chains drawn from one sample of a study of T-cell memory formation after mild COVID-19. MiXCR, run by TCRdb on the 5' RACE reads, gives a single entry per CDR3 protein. This table holds around 370,000 distinct CDR3 sequences, around 20% found once. The sequenced material came from PBMCs or a T cell subset sorted from them (not recorded which). The receptors shown here come from an adult woman who had mild COVID-19 (a few samples of this study predate the infection). Cell type and time point are not known. CDR3s include the opening cysteine and the closing phenylalanine or tryptophan. Each record gives: clone size, D gene, V gene, J gene, CDR3 DNA, CDR3 protein. D genes are given only for firm matches. Expanded clones are given a class, and other clones once, few, many or no size at all.

clone size: .
D gene: .
V gene: TRBV6-2/TRBV6-3
J gene: TRBJ1-6
CDR3 DNA: .
CDR3 protein: CASSWGQGNSPLNF

clone size: few
D gene: TRBD2
V gene: TRBV11-3
J gene: TRBJ2-1
CDR3 DNA: TGTGCCAGCAGCTTCGCGGGACTACGTATAAATGAGCAGTTCTTC
CDR3 protein: CASSFAGLRINEQFF

clone size: few
D gene: TRBD1
V gene: TRBV27
J gene: TRBJ2-7
CDR3 DNA: TGTGCCAGCAGTCTCTCCGGGACAGCAACCTACGAGCAGTACTTC
CDR3 protein: CASSLSGTATYEQYF

clone size: few
D gene: .
V gene: TRBV19
J gene: TRBJ1-1
CDR3 DNA: TGTGCCAGTAGGGCCACGGGAGTCGCTTCTGAAGCTTTCTTT
CDR3 protein: CASRATGVASEAFF

clone size: .
D gene: TRBD2
V gene: TRBV29-1
J gene: TRBJ2-7
CDR3 DNA: TGCAGCGTTGTACTTAGCGGGAGCTACGAGCAGTACTTC
CDR3 protein: CSVVLSGSYEQYF

clone size: .
D gene: TRBD2
V gene: TRBV11-2
J gene: TRBJ2-7
CDR3 DNA: TGTGCCAGCAGCTTAGGTAGCGGGAGGTACGAGCAGTACTTC
CDR3 protein: CASSLGSGRYEQYF

clone size: .
D gene: .
V gene: TRBV2
J gene: TRBJ1-5
CDR3 DNA: TGTGCCAGCAGTGAGGGCGGGGGCGGTCAGCCCCAGCATTTT
CDR3 protein: CASSEGGGGQPQHF

clone size: few
D gene: .
V gene: TRBV24-1
J gene: TRBJ2-5
CDR3 DNA: TGTGCCACCAGTGATCCCGGACAAGAGACCCAGTACTTC
CDR3 protein: CATSDPGQETQYF

clone size: few
D gene: .
V gene: TRBV5-5
J gene: TRBJ1-1
CDR3 DNA: TGTGCCAGCAGGTTTGGGAGAAGCACTGAAGCTTTCTTT
CDR3 protein: CASRFGRSTEAFF

clone size: few
D gene: .
V gene: TRBV5-1
J gene: TRBJ2-1
CDR3 DNA: TGCGCCAGCAGCTTGTCAGCCGGGGGTCCCCGAAGCTCCTACAATGAGCAGTTCTTC
CDR3 protein: CASSLSAGGPRSSYNEQFF

clone size: many
D gene: .
V gene: TRBV2
J gene: TRBJ2-1
CDR3 DNA: TGTGCCAGCAGTCAGAGGGGGGAGGGCTCCTACAATGAGCAGTTCTTC
CDR3 protein: CASSQRGEGSYNEQFF

clone size: few
D gene: TRBD2
V gene: TRBV7-2
J gene: TRBJ2-5
CDR3 DNA: TGTGCCAGCAGCCTTCTGCCGGGACTAGAAAGGAGGGAGACCCAGTACTTC
CDR3 protein: CASSLLPGLERRETQYF

clone size: few
D gene: TRBD2
V gene: TRBV6-2/TRBV6-3
J gene: TRBJ2-2
CDR3 DNA: TGTGCCAGCAGATTCACTAGCGGGAGGGCCCGGGAGCTGTTTTTT
CDR3 protein: CASRFTSGRARELFF

clone size: few
D gene: TRBD1
V gene: TRBV6-5
J gene: TRBJ1-1
CDR3 DNA: TGTGCCAGCAGTATAGGGACAGGGAGTTTGAACACTGAAGCTTTCTTT
CDR3 protein: CASSIGTGSLNTEAFF

clone size: few
D gene: .
V gene: TRBV18
J gene: TRBJ2-5
CDR3 DNA: TGTGCCAGCTCACCTCAGGGGGGGTTCCAAGAGACCCAGTACTTC
CDR3 protein: CASSPQGGFQETQYF

clone size: once
D gene: .
V gene: TRBV18
J gene: TRBJ2-5
CDR3 DNA: TGTGCCAGCTCACTTACCGACAGCCAAGAGACCCAGTACTTC
CDR3 protein: CASSLTDSQETQYF

clone size: .
D gene: TRBD1
V gene: TRBV5-1
J gene: TRBJ2-7
CDR3 DNA: TGCGCCAGCAGCATGCCTACTTTCAGGGGGCGAGGATACGAGCAGTACTTC
CDR3 protein: CASSMPTFRGRGYEQYF

clone size: .
D gene: .
V gene: TRBV4-1
J gene: TRBJ2-3
CDR3 DNA: TGCGCCAGCAGCCAAGAAGGGGCCGCGACAGATACGCAGTATTTT
CDR3 protein: CASSQEGAATDTQYF

clone size: few
D gene: TRBD1
V gene: TRBV10-3
J gene: TRBJ1-5
CDR3 DNA: TGTGCCATCAGTCCATACAGGGGCCAGCCCCAGCATTTT
CDR3 protein: CAISPYRGQPQHF

clone size: many
D gene: .
V gene: TRBV7-2
J gene: TRBJ2-3
CDR3 DNA: TGTGCCAGCAGCTTAGGTTTGGCGGCCACAGATACGCAGTATTTT
CDR3 protein: CASSLGLAATDTQYF

clone size: few
D gene: TRBD2
V gene: TRBV5-1
J gene: TRBJ2-5
CDR3 DNA: TGCGCCAGCAGCGGTCCGGGACTAGCGAAAGAGACCCAGTACTTC
CDR3 protein: CASSGPGLAKETQYF

clone size: few
D gene: TRBD1
V gene: TRBV24-1
J gene: TRBJ2-5
CDR3 DNA: TGTGCCACCAGTGAGGGACAGGCTCCGTACCAAGAGACCCAGTACTTC
CDR3 protein: CATSEGQAPYQETQYF

clone size: .
D gene: .
V gene: TRBV5-1
J gene: TRBJ1-4
CDR3 DNA: TGCGCCAGCTCATCGAATGAAAAACTGTTTTTT
CDR3 protein: CASSSNEKLFF

clone size: .
D gene: .
V gene: TRBV6-1
J gene: TRBJ1-4
CDR3 DNA: TGTGCCAGCAGAGGACCGACCGAAAAACTGTTTTTT
CDR3 protein: CASRGPTEKLFF

clone size: few
D gene: .
V gene: TRBV7-2
J gene: TRBJ2-1
CDR3 DNA: TGTGCCAGCAGCTTAGGATTCGGGAGAATCTACAATGAGCAGTTCTTC
CDR3 protein: CASSLGFGRIYNEQFF

clone size: .
D gene: TRBD1
V gene: TRBV7-9
J gene: TRBJ2-1
CDR3 DNA: TGTGCCAGCAGCTTAGGTACAGGGGGTATCGGCTACAATGAGCAGTTCTTC
CDR3 protein: CASSLGTGGIGYNEQFF

clone size: few
D gene: TRBD1
V gene: TRBV6-6
J gene: TRBJ1-2
CDR3 DNA: TGTGCCAGCGAGGCCGGGACAGGGACCTATGGCTACACCTTC
CDR3 protein: CASEAGTGTYGYTF

clone size: few
D gene: .
V gene: TRBV7-9
J gene: TRBJ1-2
CDR3 DNA: TGTGCCAGCAGCGCCCCCCGGCAACCGATTAACTATGGCTACACCTTC
CDR3 protein: CASSAPRQPINYGYTF

clone size: few
D gene: .
V gene: TRBV24-1
J gene: TRBJ2-3
CDR3 DNA: TGTGCCACCAGTGATTTGATGGGGGGCAGGGGTTCAGATACGCAGTATTTT
CDR3 protein: CATSDLMGGRGSDTQYF

clone size: few
D gene: TRBD1
V gene: TRBV12-3/TRBV12-4
J gene: TRBJ1-1
CDR3 DNA: TGTGCCAGCACCTTAGACAGGGCTTACACTGAAGCTTTCTTT
CDR3 protein: CASTLDRAYTEAFF

clone size: .
D gene: TRBD2
V gene: TRBV4-1
J gene: TRBJ2-1
CDR3 DNA: TGCGCCAGCAGCCAGCTTCGGGCGGGGGATAAGGATGAGCAGTTCTTC
CDR3 protein: CASSQLRAGDKDEQFF

clone size: .
D gene: .
V gene: TRBV20-1
J gene: TRBJ2-7
CDR3 DNA: TGCAGTGCTAGAGATCAGGTTTCCTACGAGCAGTACTTC
CDR3 protein: CSARDQVSYEQYF

clone size: once
D gene: .
V gene: TRBV6-1
J gene: TRBJ1-5
CDR3 DNA: TGTGCCAGCAGTGAATGGTCGGGGCTTGGCAATCAGCCCCAGCATTTT
CDR3 protein: CASSEWSGLGNQPQHF

clone size: few
D gene: .
V gene: TRBV28
J gene: TRBJ1-6
CDR3 DNA: TGTGCCAGTCTCGGGGGGCCGGAACTAGCATCACCCCTCCACTTT
CDR3 protein: CASLGGPELASPLHF

clone size: many
D gene: .
V gene: TRBV27
J gene: TRBJ1-6
CDR3 DNA: TGTGCCAGCAGTTTGTTCCAGGGAGGTAGTGCGCCCCTCCACTTT
CDR3 protein: CASSLFQGGSAPLHF

clone size: .
D gene: .
V gene: TRBV5-4
J gene: TRBJ2-2
CDR3 DNA: TGTGCCAGCAGCTTTTTTCAGCCCGGTGGCGGGGAGCTGTTTTTT
CDR3 protein: CASSFFQPGGGELFF

clone size: .
D gene: TRBD1
V gene: TRBV20-1
J gene: TRBJ2-7
CDR3 DNA: TGCAGTGCTTTCCCCGGGACAGGGTACAACGAGCAGTACTTC
CDR3 protein: CSAFPGTGYNEQYF

clone size: few
D gene: .
V gene: TRBV7-9
J gene: TRBJ1-2
CDR3 DNA: TGTGCCAGCACCACGGCGCCTACGGGACAATTCTATGGCTACACCTTC
CDR3 protein: CASTTAPTGQFYGYTF

clone size: few
D gene: TRBD1
V gene: TRBV12-3/TRBV12-4
J gene: TRBJ2-1
CDR3 DNA: TGTGCCAGCAGTCCGACAGGGGCCAGCTACAATGAGCAGTTCTTC
CDR3 protein: CASSPTGASYNEQFF

clone size: few
D gene: .
V gene: TRBV12-3/TRBV12-4
J gene: TRBJ2-7
CDR3 DNA: TGTGCCAGCAGTTCCCAGATTCCCCCTTACGAGCAGTACTTC
CDR3 protein: CASSSQIPPYEQYF

clone size: .
D gene: .
V gene: TRBV4-2
J gene: TRBJ2-7
CDR3 DNA: TGTGCCAGCAGCAAACTCGGCTACGAGCAGTACTTC
CDR3 protein: CASSKLGYEQYF

clone size: .
D gene: .
V gene: TRBV7-9
J gene: TRBJ2-4
CDR3 DNA: TGTGCCAGCAGCCGAGGGGGAGCCAAAAACATTCAGTACTTC
CDR3 protein: CASSRGGAKNIQYF

clone size: .
D gene: .
V gene: TRBV5-6
J gene: TRBJ1-2
CDR3 DNA: TGTGCCAGCAGCTTGGGGCCTCGGACGGGCCATGGCTACACCTTC
CDR3 protein: CASSLGPRTGHGYTF

clone size: .
D gene: TRBD1
V gene: TRBV30
J gene: TRBJ1-5
CDR3 DNA: TGTGCCTGGAGTCAGGGGGGTCAGCCCCAGCATTTT
CDR3 protein: CAWSQGGQPQHF

clone size: .
D gene: .
V gene: TRBV7-8
J gene: TRBJ2-4
CDR3 DNA: TGTGCCAGCAGCCCCGGTCTTCCGCGGACGACTAAAAACATTCAGTACTTC
CDR3 protein: CASSPGLPRTTKNIQYF

clone size: .
D gene: TRBD1
V gene: TRBV6-5
J gene: TRBJ2-7
CDR3 DNA: TGTGCCAGCCGGGACAGAGATCTTGCCTACGAGCAGTACTTC
CDR3 protein: CASRDRDLAYEQYF

clone size: few
D gene: .
V gene: TRBV20-1
J gene: TRBJ2-5
CDR3 DNA: TGCAGTGCTAGGGCCCCCCCCCAAGAGACCCAGTACTTC
CDR3 protein: CSARAPPQETQYF

clone size: few
D gene: .
V gene: TRBV7-6
J gene: TRBJ2-1
CDR3 DNA: TGTGCCAGCAGCTTCCCGGGGGAACAAAATGAGCAGTTCTTC
CDR3 protein: CASSFPGEQNEQFF

clone size: few
D gene: TRBD2
V gene: TRBV10-3
J gene: TRBJ2-1
CDR3 DNA: TGTGCCATCTCGGGACTAGCGGGTGCAAATGAGCAGTTCTTC
CDR3 protein: CAISGLAGANEQFF

clone size: many
D gene: TRBD1
V gene: TRBV7-9
J gene: TRBJ1-1
CDR3 DNA: TGTGCCAGCAGCTTGGAGGGACAGTACACTGAAGCTTTCTTT
CDR3 protein: CASSLEGQYTEAFF

clone size: .
D gene: .
V gene: TRBV12-3/TRBV12-4
J gene: TRBJ1-2
CDR3 DNA: TGTGCCAGCAGTGCCACGGCTAACTATGGCTACACCTTC
CDR3 protein: CASSATANYGYTF

clone size: few
D gene: TRBD2
V gene: TRBV6-2/TRBV6-3
J gene: TRBJ2-7
CDR3 DNA: TGTGCCAGCAGTCCAGGAGGGGCGGGAGACGAGCAGTACTTC
CDR3 protein: CASSPGGAGDEQYF

clone size: few
D gene: .
V gene: TRBV5-5
J gene: TRBJ1-4
CDR3 DNA: TGTGCCAGCAGCGCCCCGACGGGAGTTGAAAAACTGTTTTTT
CDR3 protein: CASSAPTGVEKLFF

clone size: few
D gene: .
V gene: TRBV27
J gene: TRBJ2-5
CDR3 DNA: TGTGCCAGCAGTTTATCGGGAGGGGGCCAGTACTTC
CDR3 protein: CASSLSGGGQYF

clone size: few
D gene: TRBD2
V gene: TRBV4-3
J gene: TRBJ2-7
CDR3 DNA: TGCGCCAGCAGCCGAAGTGGGAGGGCGGGGGAGCAGTACTTC
CDR3 protein: CASSRSGRAGEQYF

clone size: .
D gene: .
V gene: TRBV7-2
J gene: TRBJ2-5
CDR3 DNA: TGTGCCAGCAGCTTAGCGTCGGGGCCCAAGACCCAGTACTTC
CDR3 protein: CASSLASGPKTQYF

clone size: .
D gene: .
V gene: TRBV7-8
J gene: TRBJ2-1
CDR3 DNA: TGTGCCAGCAGCTTGAGGTTAGCGACAAGCTCCTACAATGAGCAGTTCTTC
CDR3 protein: CASSLRLATSSYNEQFF

clone size: .
D gene: .
V gene: TRBV30
J gene: TRBJ1-2
CDR3 DNA: TGTGCCTGGAGTTGGGGCAGCCCCTATGGCTACACCTTC
CDR3 protein: CAWSWGSPYGYTF

clone size: few
D gene: .
V gene: TRBV2
J gene: TRBJ2-1
CDR3 DNA: TGTGCCAGCAGTGTCTGGCAGGTAAGGGGTGAGCAGTTCTTC
CDR3 protein: CASSVWQVRGEQFF